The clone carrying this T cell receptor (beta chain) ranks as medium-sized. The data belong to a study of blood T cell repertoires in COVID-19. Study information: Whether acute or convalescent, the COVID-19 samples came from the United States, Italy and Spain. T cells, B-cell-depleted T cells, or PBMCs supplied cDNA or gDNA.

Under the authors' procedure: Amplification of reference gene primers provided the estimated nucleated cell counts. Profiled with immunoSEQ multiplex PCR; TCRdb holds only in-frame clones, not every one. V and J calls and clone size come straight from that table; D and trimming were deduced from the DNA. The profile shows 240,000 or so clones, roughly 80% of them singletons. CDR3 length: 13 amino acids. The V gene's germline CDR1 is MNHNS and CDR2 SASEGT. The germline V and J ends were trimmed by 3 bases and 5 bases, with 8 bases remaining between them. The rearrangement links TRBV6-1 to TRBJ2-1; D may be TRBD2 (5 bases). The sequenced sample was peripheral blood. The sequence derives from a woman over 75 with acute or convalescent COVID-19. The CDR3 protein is CASSDPGDNEQFF. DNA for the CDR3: TGTGCCAGCAGTGACCCCGGGGACAATGAGCAGTTCTTC.